These 4 T cell receptor beta chains share one sample of origin, sequenced in a study of regulatory dendritic cells for organ transplantation. Measured with immunoSEQ multiplex PCR; TCRdb has only the in-frame clones, and not every one. The data contain 20,000 or so clones, over 75% of them singletons. CFSE-labeled sorted T cells met regulatory or mature dendritic cells for under 6 days. Their cognate antigens are unknown. Sequenced input: naive CD4+ T cells from blood cultured with dendritic cells. Noted subset: CD45RA+ naive T cells. These receptors all come from a human donor in good health.

V is TRBV5-3 and J is TRBJ2-2; D uncertain. TRBV5-3 is an ORF, and what it does is uncertain. CDR3 size: 14 residues. Between the trimmed V and J ends, which lost 5 bases and 8 bases, there was a span of 16 bases. The CDR3: CARRRPWPRGELFF. As DNA, the CDR3 is TGTGCCAGAAGACGACCATGGCCGCGAGGGGAGCTGTTTTTT.

The V gene is TRBV28, the J gene TRBJ1-4; 7 positions agree with TRBD1. The V segment lost 5 bases and the J segment 8 bases; nucleotides outside the gene matches: 8. The length of the CDR3 is 14 residues. Germline lookup yields CDR1 MDHEN and CDR2 SYDVKM. Here the CDR3 reads CASSRQGLREKLFF. Here the CDR3 DNA reads TGTGCCAGCAGTCGACAGGGTTTAAGGGAAAAACTGTTTTTT.

The V gene is TRBV27, the J gene TRBJ1-2; 7 positions match TRBD1. The CDR3 totals 15 residues. The V gene end was trimmed by 5 bases and the J gene end by 2 bases; junction bases not matched to a gene: 8. The germline gives CDR1 MNHEY, CDR2 SMNVEV (reference sequence). CDR3 DNA sequence: TGTGCCAGCAGTCCAGCGGCACAGGGGAACTATGGCTACACCTTC. It is translated as CASSPAAQGNYGYTF.

V is TRBV4-3 and J is TRBJ2-3; D is ambiguous. The CDR3 spans 16 residues. The V and J ends lost 2 bases and 4 bases respectively, with 16 bases between them. Germline V gives CDR1 LGHNA, CDR2 YSLEER. The CDR3 DNA is TGCGCCAGCAGCCAAACCCCCCGGGCTGGCGCAGATACGCAGTATTTT. Protein: CASSQTPRAGADTQYF.